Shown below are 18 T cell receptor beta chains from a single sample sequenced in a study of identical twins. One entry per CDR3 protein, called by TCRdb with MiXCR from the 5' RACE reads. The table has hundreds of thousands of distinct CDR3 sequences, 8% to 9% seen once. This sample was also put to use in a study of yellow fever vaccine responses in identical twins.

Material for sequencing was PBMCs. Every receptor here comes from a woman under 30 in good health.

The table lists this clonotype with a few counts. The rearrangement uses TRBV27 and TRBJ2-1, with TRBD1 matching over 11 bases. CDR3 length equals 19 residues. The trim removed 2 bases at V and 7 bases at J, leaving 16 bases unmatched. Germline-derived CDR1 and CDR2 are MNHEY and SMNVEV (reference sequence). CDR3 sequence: CASSLLSPLRDRGRNEQFF. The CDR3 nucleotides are TGTGCCAGCAGTTTACTCAGCCCCCTCCGGGACAGGGGGAGAAATGAGCAGTTCTTC.

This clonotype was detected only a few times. In DNA form, the CDR3 reads TGTGCCAGCAGTTGGACAGCTTCGAACACTGAAGCTTTCTTT. Translated, it gives CASSWTASNTEAFF. V and J are TRBV6-5 and TRBJ1-1, with a possible D match to TRBD1 (6 bases). Deletions cut 4 bases from V and 1 base from J, with 10 bases between. Germline CDR1 and CDR2: MNHEY and SVGAGI. There are 14 residues in the CDR3.

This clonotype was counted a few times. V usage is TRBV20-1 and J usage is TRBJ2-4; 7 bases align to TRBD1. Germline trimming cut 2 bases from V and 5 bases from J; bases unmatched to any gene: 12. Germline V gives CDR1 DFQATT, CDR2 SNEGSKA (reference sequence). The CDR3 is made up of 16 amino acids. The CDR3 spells CSARSEQGKFENIQYF. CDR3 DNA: TGCAGTGCTAGATCGGAACAGGGGAAGTTTGAAAACATTCAGTACTTC.

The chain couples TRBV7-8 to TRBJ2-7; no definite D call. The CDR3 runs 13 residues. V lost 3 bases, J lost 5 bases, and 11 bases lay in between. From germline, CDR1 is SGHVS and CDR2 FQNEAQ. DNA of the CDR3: TGTGCCAGCAGCTTGGGCCCCCCGGACGAGCAGTACTTC. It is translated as CASSLGPPDEQYF.

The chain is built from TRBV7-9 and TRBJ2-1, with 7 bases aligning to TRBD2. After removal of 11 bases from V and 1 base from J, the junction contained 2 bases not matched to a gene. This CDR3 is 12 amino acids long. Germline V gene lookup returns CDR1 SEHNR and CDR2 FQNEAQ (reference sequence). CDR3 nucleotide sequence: TGTGCCGGGGGGGTTTCCTACAATGAGCAGTTCTTC. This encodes CAGGVSYNEQFF.

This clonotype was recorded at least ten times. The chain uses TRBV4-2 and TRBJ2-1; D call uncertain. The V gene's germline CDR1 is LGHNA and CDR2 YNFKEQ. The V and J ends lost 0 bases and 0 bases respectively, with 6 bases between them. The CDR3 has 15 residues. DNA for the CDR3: TGTGCCAGCAGCCAAGACCCGAGCTCCTACAATGAGCAGTTCTTC. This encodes CASSQDPSSYNEQFF.

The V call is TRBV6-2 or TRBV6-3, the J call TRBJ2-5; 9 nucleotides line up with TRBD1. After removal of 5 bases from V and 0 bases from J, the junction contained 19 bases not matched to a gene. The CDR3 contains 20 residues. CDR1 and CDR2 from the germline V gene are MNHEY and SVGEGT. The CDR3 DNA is TGTGCCAGCAGTCAGACTAACAGGGGGCGCTCGTTTGATTACCAAGAGACCCAGTACTTC. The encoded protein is CASSQTNRGRSFDYQETQYF.

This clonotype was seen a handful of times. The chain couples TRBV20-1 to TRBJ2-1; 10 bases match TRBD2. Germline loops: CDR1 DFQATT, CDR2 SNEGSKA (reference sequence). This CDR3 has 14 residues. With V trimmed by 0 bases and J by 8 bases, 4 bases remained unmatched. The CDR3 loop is CSAREAGGGYEQFF. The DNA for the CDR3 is TGCAGTGCTAGAGAAGCGGGAGGGGGTTATGAGCAGTTCTTC.

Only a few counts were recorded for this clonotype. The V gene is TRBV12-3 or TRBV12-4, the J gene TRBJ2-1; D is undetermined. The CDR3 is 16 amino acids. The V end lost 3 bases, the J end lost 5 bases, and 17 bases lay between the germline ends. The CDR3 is CASSFFSRISDNEQFF. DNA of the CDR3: TGTGCCAGCAGTTTCTTTTCGCGGATAAGTGACAATGAGCAGTTCTTC.

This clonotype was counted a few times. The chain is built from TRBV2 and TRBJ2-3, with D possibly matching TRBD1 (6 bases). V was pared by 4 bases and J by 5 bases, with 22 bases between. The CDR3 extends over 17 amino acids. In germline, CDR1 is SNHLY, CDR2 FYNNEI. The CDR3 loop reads CASSALSGAGAGDTQYF. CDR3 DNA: TGTGCCAGCAGTGCCCTGAGTGGGGCAGGGGCAGGAGATACGCAGTATTTT.

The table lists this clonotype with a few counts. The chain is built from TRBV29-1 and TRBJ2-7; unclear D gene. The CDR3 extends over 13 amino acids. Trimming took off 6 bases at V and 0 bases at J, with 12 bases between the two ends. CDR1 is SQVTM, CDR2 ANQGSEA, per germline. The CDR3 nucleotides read TGCAGCGTAGCAGGTTCTAGCTCCTACGAGCAGTACTTC. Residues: CSVAGSSSYEQYF.

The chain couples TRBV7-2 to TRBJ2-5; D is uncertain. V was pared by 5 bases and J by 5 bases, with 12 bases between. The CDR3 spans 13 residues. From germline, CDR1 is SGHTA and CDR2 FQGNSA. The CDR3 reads CASSLLPQETQYF. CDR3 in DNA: TGTGCCAGCAGCCTCCTACCACAGGAGACCCAGTACTTC.

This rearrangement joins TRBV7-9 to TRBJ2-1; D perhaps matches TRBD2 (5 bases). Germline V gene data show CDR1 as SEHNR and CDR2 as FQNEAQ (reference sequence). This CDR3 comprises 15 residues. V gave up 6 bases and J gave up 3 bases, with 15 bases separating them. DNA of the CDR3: TGTGCCAGCAGTCAGAGGGCCGGGGACTACAATGAGCAGTTCTTC. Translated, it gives CASSQRAGDYNEQFF.

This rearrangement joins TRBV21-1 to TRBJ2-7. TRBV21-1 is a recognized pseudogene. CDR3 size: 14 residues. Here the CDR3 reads CASSKGPGAVEQYF. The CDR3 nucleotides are TGTGCCAGCAGCAAAGGACCGGGAGCTGTCGAGCAGTACTTC.

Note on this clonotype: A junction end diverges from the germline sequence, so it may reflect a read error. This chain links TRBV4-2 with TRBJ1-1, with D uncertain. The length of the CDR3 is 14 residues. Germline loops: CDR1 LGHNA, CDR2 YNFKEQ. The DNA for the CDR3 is TGTGCCAGCTGCCAATTCGGGGTAGACACTGAAGCTTTCTTT. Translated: CASCQFGVDTEAFF.

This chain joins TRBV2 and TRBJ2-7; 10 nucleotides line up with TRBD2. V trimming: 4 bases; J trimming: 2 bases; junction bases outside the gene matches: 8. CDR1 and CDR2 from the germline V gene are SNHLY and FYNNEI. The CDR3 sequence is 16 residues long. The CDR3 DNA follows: TGTGCCAGCAGTGTTGGACTAGCGGTCTCCGCCTACGAGCAGTACTTC. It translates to CASSVGLAVSAYEQYF.

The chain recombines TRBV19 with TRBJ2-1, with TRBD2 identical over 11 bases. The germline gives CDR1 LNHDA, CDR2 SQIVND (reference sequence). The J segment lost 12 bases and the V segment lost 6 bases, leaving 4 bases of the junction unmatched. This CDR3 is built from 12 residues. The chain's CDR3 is CASSHLAGGQFF. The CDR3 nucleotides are TGTGCCAGTAGCCATCTAGCGGGGGGGCAGTTCTTC.

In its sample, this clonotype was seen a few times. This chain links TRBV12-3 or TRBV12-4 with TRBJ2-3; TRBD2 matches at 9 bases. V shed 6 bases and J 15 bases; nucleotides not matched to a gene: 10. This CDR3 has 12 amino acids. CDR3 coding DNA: TGTGCCAGCAGACAACCCGGGACTAGCTTCTATTTT. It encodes CASRQPGTSFYF.